This T cell receptor beta chain was sequenced in a study of T-cell memory formation after mild COVID-19. For the study at large: There were largely donor-specific TCR clusters. General observations from the study: Proof of SARS-CoV-2 specificity was absent for the second-wave clones that crested on day 37. Clones contracting across day 15 to 85 had a balanced CD4/CD8 profile; later expanding clones leaned CD4+. The appearance of some responding clones in pre-infection memory suggested that cross-reactive memory joined.

The CDR3 extends over 17 amino acids. The junction had 12 bases not matched to a gene; V was cut back by 6 bases and J by 3 bases. Germline CDR1 is DFQATT and CDR2 is SNEGSKA (reference sequence). TCRdb re-analysed the 5' RACE reads in MiXCR, keeping a single row per CDR3 protein. The table has fewer than 350,000 distinct CDR3 sequences, 8% to 10% seen once. This clonotype was counted ten times or more. Its antigen is not known. J is TRBJ2-3 and V is TRBV20-1; 13 bases are shared with TRBD2. What was sequenced was PBMCs or a T cell subset sorted from them (not recorded which). The receptor was isolated from a man aged 18 to 30 who had mild COVID-19 (a few samples of this study predate the infection). Cell type and time point are not known. The CDR3: CSATTSGGPLVTDTQYF. CDR3 nucleotide sequence: TGCAGTGCGACGACTAGCGGGGGGCCCCTTGTTACAGATACGCAGTATTTT.